This T cell receptor (beta chain) derives from a study of glioma-infiltrating T cells after dendritic cell vaccination. Study background: Monocyte-derived dendritic cells, cultured 7 to 8 days with IL-4 and GM-CSF, were pulsed with autologous tumor lysate.

Only in-frame clones appear in the TCRdb table, and some are missing; sequencing was by immunoSEQ multiplex PCR. The repertoire holds some 100,000 clones, with 79% as singletons. Broader study findings: Few patients contributed both blood and tumor specimens.

Germline loops: CDR1 MNHNS, CDR2 SASEGT. The V end was cut by 6 bases, the J end by 5 bases, with 13 bases between. The CDR3 loop spans 13 amino acids. A single count supports this clone. The antigen is unknown. The chain recombines TRBV6-1 with TRBJ1-1; tentatively, D is TRBD1 (5 bases). This receptor was obtained from a human donor with glioblastoma. The sequencing here drew on blood, taken before dendritic cell vaccination. As DNA, the CDR3 is TGTGCCAGCAGAAGCCAGGGTGTGACTGAAGCTTTCTTT. Translation gives CASRSQGVTEAFF.